Below are 22 T cell receptor beta chains sequenced from a single sample in a study of cytomegalovirus exposure and HLA in healthy donors. The PCR used 60 Vbeta and 13 Jbeta primers. TCRdb keeps only in-frame clones here, not all; method: immunoSEQ multiplex PCR. The sample has about 250,000 clones, around 80% seen once; the top ten hold more than 0.3%. The sample consisted of PBMCs. Receptor source: a girl aged 2-15 years in good health and CMV-seronegative.

The rearrangement links TRBV7-9 to TRBJ2-5; 13 bases agree with TRBD2. After removal of 6 bases from V and 2 bases from J, the junction contained 15 bases not matched to a gene. The germline gives CDR1 SEHNR, CDR2 FQNEAQ (reference sequence). The CDR3 extends over 19 amino acids. The CDR3 bases are TGTGCCAGCAGACTACACCCTGGGACTAGCGGGGCAGATCAAGAGACCCAGTACTTC. It translates to CASRLHPGTSGADQETQYF.

V gene TRBV14 combines with J gene TRBJ1-6, with TRBD1 matching over 10 bases. V gave up 0 bases and J gave up 10 bases; unmatched junction bases: 3. The CDR3 sequence is 15 residues long. Germline V lookup: CDR1 SGHDN, CDR2 FVKESK. The CDR3 region is CASSQDWGQGSPLHF. CDR3 bases: TGTGCCAGCAGCCAAGATTGGGGACAGGGGTCACCCCTCCACTTT.

Note on this clone: Other DNA sequences in this specimen translate into the identical CDR3. This chain connects TRBV2 to TRBJ2-2; D gene ambiguous. CDR1 is SNHLY and CDR2 is FYNNEI in the germline V gene. This CDR3 contains 11 residues. V was cut by 5 bases and J by 5 bases, with 3 bases left in between. This CDR3 reads CASSYTGELFF. In DNA, the CDR3 is TGTGCCAGCAGTTATACCGGGGAGCTGTTTTTT.

The rearrangement uses TRBV29-1 and TRBJ2-5; possibly TRBD2 for D (5 bases). Germline CDR1 is SQVTM and CDR2 is ANQGSEA. The CDR3 spans 13 residues. Trimming stripped 1 base from V and 0 bases from J, with 6 bases between. CDR3 bases: TGCAGCGTTGAAGCCGGGAACCAAGAGACCCAGTACTTC. Its translation is CSVEAGNQETQYF.

This clone was detected a few times. CDR3 bases: TGCGCCAGCAGCCAAGATCGGGCCAGGGGAGTGGGAAACTATGGCTACACCTTC. Its translation is CASSQDRARGVGNYGYTF. The chain uses TRBV4-1 and TRBJ1-2; D might be TRBD1 (6 bases). With 0 bases removed from V and 2 bases from J, the gap between germline ends came to 19 bases. This CDR3 is 18 amino acids long. The germline V gene has CDR1 MGHRA and CDR2 YSYEKL.

V and J are TRBV7-6 and TRBJ2-1, with TRBD2 matching 9 bases. The CDR3 contains 15 residues. CDR1 is SGHVS, CDR2 FNYEAQ, per germline. The V gene end was trimmed by 1 base and the J gene end by 7 bases; junction bases not matched to a gene: 5. The CDR3 nucleotides are TGTGCCAGCAGCTTAGGGGGCGGGGGGGCTAATGAGCAGTTCTTC. It encodes CASSLGGGGANEQFF.

The chain uses TRBV15 and TRBJ1-2; TRBD1 is a possible D gene (5 bases). V lost 3 bases to trimming and J lost 4 bases, with 15 bases between them. This CDR3 has 15 residues. Germline CDR1 and CDR2: LNHNV and YYDKDF (reference sequence). The CDR3 DNA reads TGTGCCACCAGCAGTACATTTAGGGGTCTCTATGGCTACACCTTC. It translates to CATSSTFRGLYGYTF.

The rearrangement links TRBV6-5 to TRBJ1-2; 7 bases match TRBD1. Germline lookup yields CDR1 MNHEY and CDR2 SVGAGI. The V segment lost 2 bases and the J segment 4 bases; nucleotides outside the gene matches: 7. There are 15 residues in the CDR3. This CDR3 is CASSYGWTGGYGYTF. In DNA form, the CDR3 reads TGTGCCAGCAGTTACGGATGGACAGGAGGCTATGGCTACACCTTC.

This rearrangement joins TRBV5-6 to TRBJ2-2; D not resolved. CDR1 and CDR2 from the germline V gene are SGHDT and YYEEEE. This CDR3 spans 15 amino acids. Trimming stripped 4 bases from V and 0 bases from J, with 10 bases between. CDR3 DNA sequence: TGTGCCAGCAGCCTAGTGGTCACGAACACCGGGGAGCTGTTTTTT. Its translation: CASSLVVTNTGELFF.

A single count supports this clone. The CDR3 region has the DNA TGTGCCAGCTCACCTCCTCAATCCGGAGGGGTCCACAATGAGCAGTTCTTC. This translates into CASSPPQSGGVHNEQFF. The chain couples TRBV18 to TRBJ2-1, with D maybe TRBD2 (6 bases). V was shortened by 3 bases and J by 5 bases, with 20 bases between the two germline ends. Germline V CDR1 and CDR2: KGHSH, LQKENI. The CDR3 runs to 17 residues.

The table lists this clone with a count of one. The J gene is TRBJ1-1, the V gene TRBV18, with TRBD1 identical over 7 bases. Germline V lookup: CDR1 KGHSH, CDR2 LQKENI. With V trimmed by 7 bases and J by 5 bases, 7 bases remained unmatched. The CDR3 spans 13 residues. In DNA, the CDR3 is TGTGCCAGCTGTCAGGGGGAACTGACTGAAGCTTTCTTT. Its translation is CASCQGELTEAFF.

J is TRBJ2-4 and V is TRBV4-1; D remains unclear. The CDR3 runs 16 residues. CDR1 and CDR2 from the germline V gene are MGHRA and YSYEKL. Between the trimmed V and J ends, which lost 0 bases and 6 bases, there was a span of 15 bases. The CDR3 sequence: CASSQDIWAPGNIQYF. CDR3 sequence (DNA): TGCGCCAGCAGCCAAGATATCTGGGCTCCTGGAAACATTCAGTACTTC.

V is TRBV5-1 and J is TRBJ1-3; D unclear. Germline CDR1 and CDR2: SGHRS and YFSETQ. Between the trimmed V and J ends, which lost 0 bases and 0 bases, there was a span of 13 bases. CDR3 size: 17 residues. DNA for the CDR3: TGCGCCAGCAGCTTGGGGCCCCCCAGAAGCTCTGGAAACACCATATATTTT. Encoded protein: CASSLGPPRSSGNTIYF.

V is TRBV12-5 and J is TRBJ1-6; weak D call: TRBD1 (6 bases). Trimming cost V 6 bases and J 10 bases, with 13 bases left between them. Germline V gene data show CDR1 as LGHNT and CDR2 as FRNRAP. The CDR3 has 13 residues. CDR3 sequence reads: CASGRTERSPLHF. As DNA, the CDR3 is TGTGCTAGTGGGAGGACAGAAAGGTCACCCCTCCACTTT.

This chain connects TRBV28 to TRBJ2-1; D possibly corresponds to TRBD2 (7 bases). The CDR3 extends over 15 amino acids. Germline assignment: CDR1 MDHEN and CDR2 SYDVKM. V lost 1 base, J lost 6 bases, and 13 bases lay in between. This chain's CDR3 is CASSLSTAGANEQFF. DNA for the CDR3: TGTGCCAGCAGTTTATCTACTGCGGGGGCCAATGAGCAGTTCTTC.

The gene calls are TRBV6-5 and TRBJ2-7; D is uncertain. V was clipped by 2 bases and J by 2 bases, with 7 bases between them. The CDR3 loop spans 13 amino acids. Germline V gives CDR1 MNHEY, CDR2 SVGAGI. The CDR3, as DNA: TGTGCCAGCAGTTACCCAGGAACCTACGAGCAGTACTTC. Protein sequence: CASSYPGTYEQYF.

CDR3 bases: TGCAGTGCTCGTACTGAAGCTTTCTTT. Translated, it gives CSARTEAFF. The chain carries TRBV20-1 and TRBJ1-1; D gene ambiguous. The germline V gene encodes CDR1 DFQATT and CDR2 SNEGSKA (reference sequence). The V gene lost 5 bases and the J gene lost 5 bases, with 3 bases spanning the gap. The CDR3 is made up of 9 amino acids.

This chain uses TRBV7-9 with TRBJ2-1; 8 bases line up with TRBD2. The CDR3 totals 16 residues. Germline V gene sequence: CDR1 SEHNR, CDR2 FQNEAQ (reference sequence). The junction had 10 bases not matched to a gene; V was cut back by 1 base and J by 8 bases. CDR3 DNA: TGTGCCAGCAGCTTAGGGATCGGGAGGGTCGTGGATGAGCAGTTCTTC. Protein product: CASSLGIGRVVDEQFF.

The chain uses TRBV5-4 and TRBJ2-7; 8 bases are shared with TRBD1. This CDR3 comprises 13 residues. Germline assignment: CDR1 SGHNT and CDR2 YYREEE (reference sequence). V dropped 3 bases and J dropped 3; count of bases not matched to a gene: 2. The CDR3 loop is CASSSGTGYEQYF. As DNA, the CDR3 is TGTGCCAGCAGCTCAGGGACAGGCTACGAGCAGTACTTC.

V is TRBV4-1 and J is TRBJ1-1, with 9 bases aligning to TRBD1. Germline values: CDR1 MGHRA, CDR2 YSYEKL. The CDR3 has 14 amino acids. V dropped 4 bases and J dropped 5; count of bases not matched to a gene: 5. The chain's CDR3 is CASSLGQGHTEAFF. The CDR3 DNA is TGCGCCAGCAGCCTAGGACAGGGGCATACTGAAGCTTTCTTT.

CDR3 coding DNA: TGTGCCTGGAGCTGGGAGGGCCTTAGGGATGAGCAGTTCTTC. The encoded protein is CAWSWEGLRDEQFF. The chain carries TRBV30 and TRBJ2-1, with TRBD2 identical over 7 bases. The CDR3 is 14 amino acids. The germline CDR1 and CDR2 sequences are GTSNPN and SVGIG (reference sequence). After removal of 3 bases from V and 8 bases from J, the junction contained 10 bases not matched to a gene. Variable domain in full (rest from reference TRBV30 and TRBJ2-1): SQTIHQWPATLVQPVGSPLSLECTVEGTSNPNLYWYRQAAGRGLQLLFYSVGIGQISSEVPQNLSASRPQDRQFILSSKKLLLSDSGFYLCAWSWEGLRDEQFFGPGTRLTVL.

The chain's CDR3 is CAIRWTGGGYTF. In DNA form, the CDR3 reads TGTGCCATCAGGTGGACAGGGGGTGGCTACACCTTC. The V gene is TRBV10-3, the J gene TRBJ1-2, with 10 nucleotides matching TRBD1. J was trimmed by 7 bases and V by 6 bases; bases with no gene match: 2. Germline V lookup: CDR1 ENHRY, CDR2 SYGVKD. CDR3 length: 12 amino acids.